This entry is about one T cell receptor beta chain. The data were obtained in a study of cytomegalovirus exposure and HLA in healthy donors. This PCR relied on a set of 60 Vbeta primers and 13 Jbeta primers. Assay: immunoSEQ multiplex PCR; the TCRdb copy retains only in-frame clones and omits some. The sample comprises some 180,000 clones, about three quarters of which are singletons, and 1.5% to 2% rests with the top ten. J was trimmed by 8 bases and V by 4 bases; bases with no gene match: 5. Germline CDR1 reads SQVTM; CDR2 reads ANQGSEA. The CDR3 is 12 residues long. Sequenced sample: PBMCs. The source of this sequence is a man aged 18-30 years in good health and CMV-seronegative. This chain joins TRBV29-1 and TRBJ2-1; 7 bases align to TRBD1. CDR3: CSVGAGGDEQFF. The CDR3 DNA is TGCAGCGTTGGGGCAGGGGGAGATGAGCAGTTCTTC.